This note documents a single TCR beta chain sequence. A single base separates this from a much larger clone, so it may be a read error. This entry belongs to a study of regulatory T cells in long-lasting Graves disease. Time point meaning: newly diagnosed GD, antithyroid drugs for less than 3 months. The TCR library was made from RNA that had been extracted from PBMCs in TRIzol. CDR3 size: 15 residues. Germline V gene data show CDR1 as MNHEY and CDR2 as SVGEGT. V dropped 7 bases and J dropped 4; count of bases not matched to a gene: 8. Library construction for TCR beta used iRepertoire HTBI primers and Arm-PCR of CDR3 regions. From the multiplex PCR reads, TCRdb called clonotypes with MiXCR, one entry per CDR3 protein. The sample lists around 250,000 distinct CDR3 sequences, more than 15% occurring once. The sample was also reused in another study, on T cells in Graves' hyperthyroidism and ophthalmopathy.

The sequenced sample was peripheral blood mononuclear cells (PBMCs), obtained at new diagnosis, from a patient treated with antithyroid drugs. V usage is TRBV6-2 or TRBV6-3 and J usage is TRBJ1-5; TRBD1 aligns across 9 bases. The receptor's source is a woman in her twenties or thirties with Graves disease. CDR3 region: CASMAGTGFNQPQHF. The DNA for the CDR3 is TGTGCCAGCATGGCCGGGACAGGGTTTAATCAGCCCCAGCATTTT.